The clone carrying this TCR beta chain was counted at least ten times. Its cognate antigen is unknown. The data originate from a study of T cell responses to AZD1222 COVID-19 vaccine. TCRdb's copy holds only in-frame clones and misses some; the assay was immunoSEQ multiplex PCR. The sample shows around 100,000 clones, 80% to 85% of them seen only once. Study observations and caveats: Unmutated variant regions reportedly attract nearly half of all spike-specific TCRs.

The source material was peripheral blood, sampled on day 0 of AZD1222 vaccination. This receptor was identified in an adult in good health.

The CDR3 region is CASSLQAGRAGGGETQYF. The CDR3 DNA is TGTGCCAGCAGTCTCCAAGCAGGCAGGGCAGGAGGAGGAGAGACCCAGTACTTC. The chain recombines TRBV27 with TRBJ2-5; D could derive from TRBD1 or TRBD2 (5 bases each). Germline V gene sequence: CDR1 MNHEY, CDR2 SMNVEV (reference sequence). V was clipped by 5 bases and J by 4 bases, with 26 bases between them. The CDR3 consists of 18 residues.